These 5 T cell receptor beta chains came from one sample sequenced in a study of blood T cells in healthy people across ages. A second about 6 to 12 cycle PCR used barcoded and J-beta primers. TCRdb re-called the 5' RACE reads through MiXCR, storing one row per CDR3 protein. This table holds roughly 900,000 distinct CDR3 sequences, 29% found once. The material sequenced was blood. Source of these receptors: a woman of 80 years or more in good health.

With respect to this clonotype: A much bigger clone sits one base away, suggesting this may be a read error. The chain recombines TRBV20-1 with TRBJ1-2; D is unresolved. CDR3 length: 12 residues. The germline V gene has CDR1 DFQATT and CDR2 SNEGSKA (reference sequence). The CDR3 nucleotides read TGCAGGGCGGATGGGAGGGACTATGGCTACACCTTC. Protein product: CRADGRDYGYTF.

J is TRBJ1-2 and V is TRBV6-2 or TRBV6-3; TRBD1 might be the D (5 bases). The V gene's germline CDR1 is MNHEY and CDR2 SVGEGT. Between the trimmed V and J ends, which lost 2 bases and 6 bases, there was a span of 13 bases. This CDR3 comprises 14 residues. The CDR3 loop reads CASSYPQGGDGYTF. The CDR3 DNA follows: TGTGCCAGCAGTTACCCTCAGGGCGGCGATGGCTACACCTTC.

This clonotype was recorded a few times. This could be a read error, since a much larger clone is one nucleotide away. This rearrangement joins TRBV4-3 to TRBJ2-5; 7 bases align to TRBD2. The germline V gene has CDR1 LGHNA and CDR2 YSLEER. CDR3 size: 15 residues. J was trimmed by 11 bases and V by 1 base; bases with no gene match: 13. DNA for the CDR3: TGCGCCAGCAGCCAAGGGTGGGGGGGAAACAATGAGCAGTACTTC. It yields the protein CASSQGWGGNNEQYF.

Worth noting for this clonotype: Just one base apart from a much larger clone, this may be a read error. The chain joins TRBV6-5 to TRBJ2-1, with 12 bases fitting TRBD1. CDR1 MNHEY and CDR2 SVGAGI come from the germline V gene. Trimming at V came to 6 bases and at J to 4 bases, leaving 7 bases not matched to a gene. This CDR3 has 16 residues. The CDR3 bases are TGTGCCAGCAGCCGGGACAGGGGGCGCTGGTACAATGAGCAGTTCTTC. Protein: CASSRDRGRWYNEQFF.

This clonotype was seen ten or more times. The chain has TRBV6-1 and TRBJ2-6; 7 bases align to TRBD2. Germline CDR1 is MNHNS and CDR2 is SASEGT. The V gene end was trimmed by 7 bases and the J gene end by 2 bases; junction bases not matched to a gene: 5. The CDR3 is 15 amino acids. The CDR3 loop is CASTPAGAGANVLTF. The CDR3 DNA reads TGTGCCAGCACCCCTGCGGGGGCTGGGGCCAACGTCCTGACTTTC.